This is a list of T cell receptor beta chains from one sample in a study of cytomegalovirus exposure and HLA in healthy donors. Sequencing used immunoSEQ multiplex PCR; TCRdb keeps in-frame clones, though not all of them. The sample records 100,000 to 150,000 clones, around 80% being singletons. The specimen was PBMCs. These receptors originate from a woman aged 45-59 years in good health and CMV-seropositive. Each CDR3 is given with its conserved first and last residue. D genes are given only for firm matches. The size field is filled for only some rows; it gives once, few, many or a size class.

clone_size,d_call,v_call,j_call,cdr3_nt,cdr3_aa
.,TRBD1,TRBV4-1,TRBJ1-2,TGCGCCAGCAGCCAAGTATTGGGATGGACGGACAGGGGGTCCTATGGCTACACCTTC,CASSQVLGWTDRGSYGYTF
once,.,TRBV27,TRBJ1-5,TGTGCCAGCAAAATCCCCCCGTGTACCGGGGTTAAGGGCAATCAGCCCCAGCATTTT,CASKIPPCTGVKGNQPQHF
.,TRBD1,TRBV27,TRBJ2-1,TGTGCCAGCAGTTCTGGAACAGGGGGCCTCGGTGAGCAGTTCTTC,CASSSGTGGLGEQFF
.,TRBD2,TRBV19,TRBJ2-7,TGTGCCAGTAGGCTAGCGGTCTCCTACGAGCAGTACTTC,CASRLAVSYEQYF
.,TRBD2,TRBV25-1,TRBJ2-3,TGTGCCAGCATAGAAGCGGGGGTCGCAGATACGCAGTATTTT,CASIEAGVADTQYF
.,.,TRBV6-6,TRBJ1-2,TGTGCCAGCAGGTTGGGCACGAACGGTGGCTACACCTTC,CASRLGTNGGYTF
.,TRBD2,TRBV10-3,TRBJ2-3,TGTGCCATCAGTGAGGCGCAGAGCGGGAGGGCCAGGGATACGCAGTATTTT,CAISEAQSGRARDTQYF
.,TRBD2,TRBV7-9,TRBJ2-5,TGTGCCAGCAGCTCTCGGGGGGGCCGTGAGACCCAGTACTTC,CASSSRGGRETQYF
.,TRBD1,TRBV4-2,TRBJ2-1,TGTGCCAGCAGCCCCGGGACAGGAGACTACAATGAGCAGTTCTTC,CASSPGTGDYNEQFF
.,TRBD2,TRBV30,TRBJ2-1,TGTGCCTGGATTTCTAGCGGTGCCTACAATGAGCAGTTCTTC,CAWISSGAYNEQFF
.,TRBD2,TRBV5-1,TRBJ2-3,TGCGCCAGCAGCGTCGGGACTAGCGGGGGCACAGATACGCAGTATTTT,CASSVGTSGGTDTQYF
.,.,TRBV11-3,TRBJ1-2,TGTGCCAGCAGCTTAGATAGTAATCAGGGCGCCGGATGGTTCACCTTC,CASSLDSNQGAGWFTF
.,TRBD1,TRBV6-5,TRBJ2-7,TGTGCCAGCAGTTATCGCGGCAGGGGGTTCGACGAGCAGTACTTC,CASSYRGRGFDEQYF
.,TRBD1,TRBV6-6,TRBJ1-2,TGTGCCAGCAGTTACTCACTTGGGACAGGGGTTGACGGCACCTTC,CASSYSLGTGVDGTF
few,TRBD2,TRBV5-1,TRBJ2-2,TGCGCCAGCAGCTTGAGTAGCGGGAGTTGGGCCGGGGAGCTGTTTTTT,CASSLSSGSWAGELFF
.,.,TRBV5-4,TRBJ2-3,TGTGCCAGCAGCTTGTATCTAAGAACTAGCACAGATACGCAGTATTTT,CASSLYLRTSTDTQYF
.,.,TRBV7-2,TRBJ1-3,TGTGCCAGTAAACAGATCTCTGGAAACACCATATATTTT,CASKQISGNTIYF
.,.,TRBV19,TRBJ2-2,TGTGCCAGTAGCGGAGGAAGGTTCGGCGGGGAGCTGTTTTTT,CASSGGRFGGELFF